This TCR beta chain was captured by sequencing in a study of shared clonotypes between healthy human individuals (dated by TCRdb to 2020 to 2021). Notes on the research overall: A few men and a couple of women, aged 18 to 49 years, made up the cohort. Per donor, three plates each were used for CD4 naive and CD4 memory, two for CD8 naive, and one for CD8 memory. The study deeply sequenced blood TCR repertoires of about 5 healthy adults to estimate repertoire size and the extent of clonotype sharing between individuals. To increase sequencing depth and limit assay-specific biases, TCR repertoire library preparation and sequencing were carried out by different laboratories using diverse techniques. Per donor, leukapheresis produced somewhere between about 0.85 and 9.5 billion PBMCs.

To note about this clone: This receptor's antigen is unknown. Base qualities are not at hand, and no much larger clone is one base apart.

Using the deep immunoSEQ assay, TCR CDR3 regions were amplified from genomic DNA by multiplex PCR. Extracted genomic DNA from each cell subset was spread evenly across all wells of several immunoSEQ 96-well plates, with each plate serving as a replicate. For sorted subsets, about 200 ng genomic DNA, equal to tens of thousands of T cell genomes, was loaded into each replicate PCR. Purified libraries were measured with a Qubit 3.0 fluorometer, size-checked on a Bioanalyzer 2100, and measured again with the KAPA Library Quantification kit. Each immunoSEQ 96-well plate was sequenced on its own single-read 150-cycle Illumina NextSeq 550 flow cell. The study's own analysis went as follows. Because the immunoSEQ output held only junctional sequences and lacked quality scores, the filtering could not match the filtering applied to full-length reads. To assign V/J genes and CDR3, sequences were annotated using PyIR, a Python wrapper for IgBLAST v1.9, with IMGT germline references. Reads were filtered out if the reads had weak V/J assignments (E-value above 1e-6), no CDR3, stop codons, out-of-frame junctions, or ambiguous translated residues. V3J clonotypes were defined as sequences sharing the same inferred V gene, J gene, and CDR3 amino acid sequence. The percentage overlap between two repertoires was calculated by dividing the number of shared unique clonotypes by the size of the smaller repertoire. Three approaches were used to assess repertoire richness: RTK rarefaction, the Chao1 estimator, and Recon v2.1 estimates of unobserved clonotypes. Generation probabilities were computed with OLGA for all TCRbeta clonotypes obtained by the gDNA method from a few donors. Entries here come from immuneACCESS through TCRdb and include only in-frame sequences with V and J called. Some clones fail to appear in such tables; in the studies checked, an unresolved V gene covers under half of the shortfall, and the cause of the remainder is unknown. V and J calls plus clone size are reproduced from that table; the DNA served to infer D and trimming. A total of about 2.4 million clones appear in this sample, approximately 93% of them only once. Of the sample, approximately 0.35% falls within the top ten clones.

Overall study results and their limits: The genetic and exposure-history diversity represented was limited by the small number of donors. Incomplete sequencing was indicated by rarefaction of sorted-subset datasets, despite the large sequencing depth. Sampling was restricted to blood, and TCR repertoires in tissues likely differ from the TCR repertoires found in blood. Based on pairwise subsampling, the degree of clonotype sharing among donors was expected to be affected by sequencing depth. When several donors were compared, the shared fraction of clonotypes was about 5.5% for naive CD4, about 4% for naive CD8, 2% to 2.5% for memory CD4, and less than 0.5% for memory CD8. Higher generation probabilities were observed for clonotypes shared by all four sorted-subset donors than for non-shared clonotypes. Naive subsets generally had larger estimated clonotype richness than memory subsets did.

From a lookup of the germline V gene (reference sequence), CDR1 and CDR2 are MNHEY and SMNVEV. V is clipped by 2 bases and J by 2 bases, and the sequence between their germline boundaries is 13 bases long. The CDR3 spans 15 residues, from the cysteine through the phenylalanine. The retained sequence is limited to the CDR3, 45 bases, with the frame set at the first base. Donors were healthy HIV-negative adults with no recently reported acute infections or vaccinations. All donors were Caucasian adults living in Nashville, Tennessee, USA. Magnetic negative selection was used to enrich CD4+ T cells, after which naive cells were positively selected on CD45RA and the negative fraction became the memory subset. Blood was obtained by leukapheresis, after which PBMCs were separated by Ficoll-Histopaque density gradient centrifugation and cryopreserved in liquid nitrogen vapor phase. Analytical flow cytometry was used to check the purity and quantity of every magnetically sorted T cell population. From each sorted fraction, genomic DNA was isolated and quantified by UV absorbance on a Nanodrop 2000c.

This chain is built from TRBV27 and TRBJ2-7; tentative D gene TRBD1, with 5 bases matching. This clonotype was sampled from a man aged 18 to 30 in good health. Some clones in this sample may be carry-over from other donors' samples. The sample comprised naive CD4+ T cells from PBMCs. The cell subset or site label on this specimen signifies: CD45RA+ positively selected. The DNA sequence is TGTGCCAGCAGTTTAGTGGTACAGGTCCCCTACGAGCAGTACTTC. It specifies CASSLVVQVPYEQYF.